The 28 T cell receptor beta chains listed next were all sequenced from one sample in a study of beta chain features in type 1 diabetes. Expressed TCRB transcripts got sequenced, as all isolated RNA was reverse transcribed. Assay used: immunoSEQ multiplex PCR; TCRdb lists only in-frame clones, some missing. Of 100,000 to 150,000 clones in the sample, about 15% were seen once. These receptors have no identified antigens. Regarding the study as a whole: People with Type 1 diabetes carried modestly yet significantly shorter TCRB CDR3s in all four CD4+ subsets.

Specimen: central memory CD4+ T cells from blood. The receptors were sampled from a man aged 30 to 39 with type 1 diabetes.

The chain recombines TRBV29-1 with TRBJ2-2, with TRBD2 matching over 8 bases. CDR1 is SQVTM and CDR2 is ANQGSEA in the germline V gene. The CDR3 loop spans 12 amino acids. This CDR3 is CGAGANTGELFF. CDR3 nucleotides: TGCGGAGCGGGGGCGAACACCGGGGAGCTGTTTTTT.

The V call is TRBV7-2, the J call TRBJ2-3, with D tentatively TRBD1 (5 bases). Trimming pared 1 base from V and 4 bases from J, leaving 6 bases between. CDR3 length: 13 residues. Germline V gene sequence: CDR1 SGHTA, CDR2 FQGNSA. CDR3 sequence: CASSLVQADTQYF. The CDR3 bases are TGTGCCAGCAGCTTAGTACAGGCAGATACGCAGTATTTT. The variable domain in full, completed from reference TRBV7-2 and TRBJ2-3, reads GAGVSQSPSNKVTEKGKDVELRCDPISGHTALYWYRQSLGQGLEFLIYFQGNSAPDKSGLPSDRFSAERTGGSVSTLTIQRTQQEDSAVYLCASSLVQADTQYFGPGTRLTVL.

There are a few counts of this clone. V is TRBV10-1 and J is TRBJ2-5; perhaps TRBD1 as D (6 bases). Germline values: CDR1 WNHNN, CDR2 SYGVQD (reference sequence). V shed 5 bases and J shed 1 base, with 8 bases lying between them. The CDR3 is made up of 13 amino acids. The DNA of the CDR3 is TGCGCCAGCAGTCGACAGGCCCAAGAGACCCAGTACTTC. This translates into CASSRQAQETQYF.

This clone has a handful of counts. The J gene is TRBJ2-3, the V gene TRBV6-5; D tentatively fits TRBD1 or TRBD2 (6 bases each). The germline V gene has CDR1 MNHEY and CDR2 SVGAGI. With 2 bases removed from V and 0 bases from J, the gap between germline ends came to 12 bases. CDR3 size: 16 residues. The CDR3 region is CASSYIGGPSTDTQYF. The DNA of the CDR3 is TGTGCCAGCAGTTACATCGGGGGCCCTAGCACAGATACGCAGTATTTT.

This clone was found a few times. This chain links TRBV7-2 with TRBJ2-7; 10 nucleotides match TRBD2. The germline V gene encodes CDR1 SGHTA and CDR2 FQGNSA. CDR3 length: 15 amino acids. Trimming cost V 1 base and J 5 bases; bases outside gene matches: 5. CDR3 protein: CASSLVSSGGDEQYF. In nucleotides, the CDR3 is TGTGCCAGCAGCTTAGTCTCTAGCGGGGGCGACGAGCAGTACTTC.

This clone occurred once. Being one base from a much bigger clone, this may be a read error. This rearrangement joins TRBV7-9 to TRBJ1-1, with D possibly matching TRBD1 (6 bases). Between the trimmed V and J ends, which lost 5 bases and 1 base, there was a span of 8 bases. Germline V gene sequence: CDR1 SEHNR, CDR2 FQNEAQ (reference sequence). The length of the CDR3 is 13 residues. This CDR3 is CASSQQGNTEAFF. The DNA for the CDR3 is TGTGCCAGCAGCCAACAGGGGAACACTGAAGCTTTCTTT.

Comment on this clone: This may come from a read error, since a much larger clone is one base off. The CDR3 loop is CASSPTRNNEQFF. The CDR3 bases are TGTGCCAGCAGTCCGACTAGGAACAATGAGCAGTTCTTC. V and J are TRBV7-3 and TRBJ2-1; tentative D call: TRBD2 (6 bases). The V gene lost 6 bases and the J gene lost 5 bases, with 11 bases spanning the gap. CDR3 size: 13 residues. Looked up from germline, CDR1 is SGHTA and CDR2 is FQGTGA.

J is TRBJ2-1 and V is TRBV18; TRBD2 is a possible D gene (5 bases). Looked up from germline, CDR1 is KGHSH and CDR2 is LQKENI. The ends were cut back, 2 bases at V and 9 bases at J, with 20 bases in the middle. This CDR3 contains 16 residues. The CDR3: CASSPTGSTPRVEQFF. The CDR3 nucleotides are TGTGCCAGCTCACCAACGGGGAGCACCCCGAGGGTTGAGCAGTTCTTC.

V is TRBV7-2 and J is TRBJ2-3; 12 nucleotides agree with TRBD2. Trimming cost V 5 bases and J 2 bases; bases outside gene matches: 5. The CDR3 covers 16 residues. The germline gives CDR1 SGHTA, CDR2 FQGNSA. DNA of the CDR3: TGTGCCAGCAGCACAGCTAGCGGGGGGGCCACAGATACGCAGTATTTT. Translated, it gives CASSTASGGATDTQYF.

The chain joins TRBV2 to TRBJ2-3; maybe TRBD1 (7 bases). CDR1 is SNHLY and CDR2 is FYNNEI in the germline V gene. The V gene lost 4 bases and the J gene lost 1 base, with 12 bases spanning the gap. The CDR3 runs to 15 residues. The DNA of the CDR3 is TGTGCCAGCAGTGGTCAGGGGGAGGGCACAGATACGCAGTATTTT. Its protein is CASSGQGEGTDTQYF.

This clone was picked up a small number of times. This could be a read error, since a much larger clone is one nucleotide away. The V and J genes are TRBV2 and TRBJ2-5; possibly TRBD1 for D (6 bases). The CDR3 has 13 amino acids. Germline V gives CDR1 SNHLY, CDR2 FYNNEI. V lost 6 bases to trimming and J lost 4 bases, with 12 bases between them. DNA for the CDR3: TGTGCCAGCAGGCAGGGGCACCCAGAGACCCAGTACTTC. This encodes CASRQGHPETQYF. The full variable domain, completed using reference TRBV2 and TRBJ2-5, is EPEVTQTPSHQVTQMGQEVILRCVPISNHLYFYWYRQILGQKVEFLVSFYNNEISEKSEIFDDQFSVERPDGSNFTLKIRSTKLEDSAMYFCASRQGHPETQYFGPGTRLLVL.

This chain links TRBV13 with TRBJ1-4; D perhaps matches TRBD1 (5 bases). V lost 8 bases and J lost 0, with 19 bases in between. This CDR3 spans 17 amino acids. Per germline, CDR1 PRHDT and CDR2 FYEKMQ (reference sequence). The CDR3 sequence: CASSRLAGGATNEKLFF. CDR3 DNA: TGTGCCAGCTCCCGCCTCGCGGGGGGTGCAACTAATGAAAAACTGTTTTTT.

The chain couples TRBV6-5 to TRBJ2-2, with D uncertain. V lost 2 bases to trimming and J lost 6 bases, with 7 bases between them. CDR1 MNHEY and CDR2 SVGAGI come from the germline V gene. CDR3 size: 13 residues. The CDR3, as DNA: TGTGCCAGCAGTTACGAGAGCTCCGGGGAGCTGTTTTTT. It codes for CASSYESSGELFF.

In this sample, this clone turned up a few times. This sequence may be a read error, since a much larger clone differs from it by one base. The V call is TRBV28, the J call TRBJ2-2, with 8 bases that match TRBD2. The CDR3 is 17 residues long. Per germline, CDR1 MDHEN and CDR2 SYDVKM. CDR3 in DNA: TGTGCCACCAGTTTAATCAGCGGGGGCTTGAACACCGGGGAGCTGTTTTTT. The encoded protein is CATSLISGGLNTGELFF.

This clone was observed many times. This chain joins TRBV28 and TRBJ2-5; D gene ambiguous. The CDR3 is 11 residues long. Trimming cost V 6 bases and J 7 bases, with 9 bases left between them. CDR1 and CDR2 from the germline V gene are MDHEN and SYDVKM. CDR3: CASSYGRTQYF. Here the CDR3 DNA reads TGTGCCAGCAGCTACGGACGGACCCAGTACTTC.

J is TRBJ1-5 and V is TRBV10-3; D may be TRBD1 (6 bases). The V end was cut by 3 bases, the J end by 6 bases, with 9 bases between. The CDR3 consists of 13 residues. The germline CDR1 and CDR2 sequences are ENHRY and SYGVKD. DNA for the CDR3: TGTGCCATCAGTGAACAGGGAAGTCAGCCCCAGCATTTT. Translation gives CAISEQGSQPQHF.

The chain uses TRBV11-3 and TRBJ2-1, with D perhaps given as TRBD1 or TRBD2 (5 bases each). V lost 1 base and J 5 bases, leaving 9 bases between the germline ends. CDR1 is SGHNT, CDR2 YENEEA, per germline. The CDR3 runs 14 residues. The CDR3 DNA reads TGTGCCAGCAGCTTAGCGGGGCTTAACAATGAGCAGTTCTTC. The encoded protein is CASSLAGLNNEQFF. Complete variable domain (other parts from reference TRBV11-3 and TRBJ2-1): EAGVVQSPRYKIIEKKQPVAFWCNPISGHNTLYWYLQNLGQGPELLIRYENEEAVDDSQLPKDRFSAERLKGVDSTLKIQPAELGDSAVYLCASSLAGLNNEQFFGPGTRLTVL.

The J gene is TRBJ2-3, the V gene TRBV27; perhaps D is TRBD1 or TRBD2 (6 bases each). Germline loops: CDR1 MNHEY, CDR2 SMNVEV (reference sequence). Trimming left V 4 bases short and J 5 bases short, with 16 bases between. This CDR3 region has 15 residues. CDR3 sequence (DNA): TGTGCCAGCAGTTGGGTAGGGGGGCATGGAGATACGCAGTATTTT. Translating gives CASSWVGGHGDTQYF.

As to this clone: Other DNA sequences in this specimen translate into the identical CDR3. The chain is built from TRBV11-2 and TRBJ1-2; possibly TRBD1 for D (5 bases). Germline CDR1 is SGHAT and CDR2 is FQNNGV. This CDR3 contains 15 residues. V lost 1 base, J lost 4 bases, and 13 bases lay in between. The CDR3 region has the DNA TGTGCCAGCAGCTTAGTCCAGGGACGTGGCTATGGCTACACCTTC. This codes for CASSLVQGRGYGYTF.

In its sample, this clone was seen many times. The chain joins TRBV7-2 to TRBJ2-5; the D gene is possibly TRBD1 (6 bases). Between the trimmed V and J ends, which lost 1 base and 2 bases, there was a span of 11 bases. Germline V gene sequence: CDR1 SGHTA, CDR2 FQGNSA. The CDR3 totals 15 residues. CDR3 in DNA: TGTGCCAGCAGCTTAGGGTCCACAGGGCAAGAGACCCAGTACTTC. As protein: CASSLGSTGQETQYF.

The CDR3, as DNA: TGCGCCAGCAGCTTCAAGGGTTTTGAAGATACGCAGTATTTT. Translation: CASSFKGFEDTQYF. This chain uses TRBV5-1 with TRBJ2-3; D gene uncertain. Germline-derived CDR1 and CDR2 are SGHRS and YFSETQ. The CDR3 has 14 residues. Trimming pared 2 bases from V and 5 bases from J, leaving 12 bases between.

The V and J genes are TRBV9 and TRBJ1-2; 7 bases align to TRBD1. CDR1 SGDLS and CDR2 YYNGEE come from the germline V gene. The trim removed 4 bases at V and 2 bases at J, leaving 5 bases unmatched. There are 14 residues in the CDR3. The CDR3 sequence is CASSIQGQNYGYTF. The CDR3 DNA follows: TGTGCCAGCAGCATCCAGGGACAGAACTATGGCTACACCTTC.

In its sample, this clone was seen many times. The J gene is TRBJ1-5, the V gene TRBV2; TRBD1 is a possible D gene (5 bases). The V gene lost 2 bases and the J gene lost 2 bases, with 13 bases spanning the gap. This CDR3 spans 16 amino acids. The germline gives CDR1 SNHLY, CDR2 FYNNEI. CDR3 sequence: CASSEPRVTGNQPQHF. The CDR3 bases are TGTGCCAGCAGTGAACCCAGGGTAACGGGCAATCAGCCCCAGCATTTT. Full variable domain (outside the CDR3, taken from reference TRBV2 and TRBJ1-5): EPEVTQTPSHQVTQMGQEVILRCVPISNHLYFYWYRQILGQKVEFLVSFYNNEISEKSEIFDDQFSVERPDGSNFTLKIRSTKLEDSAMYFCASSEPRVTGNQPQHFGDGTRLSIL.

The CDR3 DNA is TGTGCCAGCAGTTTAAGGGGAATTCCCCCCTACGAGCAGTACTTC. This gives the protein CASSLRGIPPYEQYF. The chain uses TRBV28 and TRBJ2-7; tentatively, D is TRBD1 (5 bases). V lost 2 bases to trimming and J lost 2 bases, with 13 bases between them. The CDR3 covers 15 residues. CDR1 MDHEN and CDR2 SYDVKM come from the germline V gene. Complete variable domain (other parts from reference TRBV28 and TRBJ2-7): DVKVTQSSRYLVKRTGEKVFLECVQDMDHENMFWYRQDPGLGLRLIYFSYDVKMKEKGDIPEGYSVSREKKERFSLILESASTNQTSMYLCASSLRGIPPYEQYFGPGTRLTVT.

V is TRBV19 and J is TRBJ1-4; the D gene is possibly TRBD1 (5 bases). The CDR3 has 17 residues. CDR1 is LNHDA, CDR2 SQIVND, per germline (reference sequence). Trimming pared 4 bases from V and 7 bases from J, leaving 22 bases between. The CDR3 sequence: CASSKDIGAGYSEKLFF. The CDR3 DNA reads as TGTGCCAGTAGTAAGGATATTGGGGCTGGGTATAGTGAAAAACTGTTTTTT.

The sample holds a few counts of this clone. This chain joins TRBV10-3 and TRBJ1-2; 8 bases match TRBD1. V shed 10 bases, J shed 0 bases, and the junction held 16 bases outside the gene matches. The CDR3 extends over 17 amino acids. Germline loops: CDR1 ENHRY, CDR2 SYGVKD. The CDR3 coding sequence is TGTGCCACACTTCAGGGGGCCGAGATTCTAGCTAACTATGGCTACACCTTC. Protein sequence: CATLQGAEILANYGYTF.

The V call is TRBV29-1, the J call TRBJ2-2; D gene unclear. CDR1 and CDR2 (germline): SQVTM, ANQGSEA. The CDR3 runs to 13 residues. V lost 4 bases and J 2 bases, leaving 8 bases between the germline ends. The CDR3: CSVVRSNTGELFF. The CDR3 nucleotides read TGCAGCGTTGTGCGATCTAACACCGGGGAGCTGTTTTTT.

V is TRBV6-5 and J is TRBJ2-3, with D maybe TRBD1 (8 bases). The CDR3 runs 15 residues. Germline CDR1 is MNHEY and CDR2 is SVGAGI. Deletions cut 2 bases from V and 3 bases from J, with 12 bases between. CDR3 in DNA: TGTGCCAGCAGTTACGGACAGGGAGGGACAGATACGCAGTATTTT. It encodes CASSYGQGGTDTQYF.